One and the same sample provided the 24 T cell receptor beta chains below, sequenced in a study of CD8 T cells in Susac syndrome. Reverse transcription of about 0.5 to 1 ug RNA was carried out with random hexamers. TCRdb reprocessed the immunoSEQ multiplex PCR reads via MiXCR and lists one record per CDR3 protein. The sample lists 250,000 to 300,000 distinct CDR3 sequences; 85% were seen once. Sequencing used CD8+ T cells from PBMCs. All receptors come from a human donor with multiple sclerosis.

V gene TRBV28 combines with J gene TRBJ1-2; no firm D call. Deletions cut 4 bases from V and 1 base from J, with 10 bases between. Germline CDR1 MDHEN, CDR2 SYDVKM. The CDR3 is 14 residues long. The CDR3 spells CASSSHVLNYGYTF. The CDR3 coding sequence is TGTGCCAGCAGTTCCCACGTACTTAACTATGGCTACACCTTC.

The chain uses TRBV27 and TRBJ2-1; 12 bases match TRBD2. This CDR3 comprises 15 residues. Germline V CDR1 and CDR2: MNHEY, SMNVEV (reference sequence). V lost 6 bases to trimming and J lost 8 bases; unmatched junction nucleotides: 8. DNA for the CDR3: TGTGCCAGCAGCACTCGACTAGCGGGAGAGGATGAGCAGTTCTTC. This gives the protein CASSTRLAGEDEQFF.

J is TRBJ2-3 and V is TRBV9; D gene ambiguous. Deletions cut 4 bases from V and 4 bases from J, with 16 bases between. CDR3 length: 15 residues. Germline CDR1 reads SGDLS; CDR2 reads YYNGEE. The CDR3 here is CASSLLGSGSDTQYF. CDR3 nucleotides: TGTGCCAGCAGCCTCCTTGGCTCGGGCTCAGATACGCAGTATTTT.

This chain uses TRBV7-9 with TRBJ2-1, with 9 bases identical to TRBD1. There are 17 residues in the CDR3. V was pared by 2 bases and J by 8 bases, with 13 bases of the junction left unmatched. From germline, CDR1 is SEHNR and CDR2 FQNEAQ (reference sequence). The CDR3 sequence is CASSLNSGTGIFDEQFF. In DNA, the CDR3 is TGTGCCAGCAGCTTAAATTCCGGGACAGGGATCTTCGATGAGCAGTTCTTC.

This clonotype was observed a single time. The rearrangement links TRBV25-1 to TRBJ2-2, with D perhaps matching TRBD1 (6 bases). Deletions cut 4 bases from V and 3 bases from J, with 12 bases between. CDR1 and CDR2 (germline): MGHDK, SYGVNS. This CDR3 spans 15 amino acids. The CDR3 region is CASSGRDKDTGELFF. Written as DNA, the CDR3 is TGTGCCAGCAGTGGCCGGGACAAGGACACCGGGGAGCTGTTTTTT.

This clonotype was counted only a few times. The gene calls are TRBV24-1 and TRBJ1-1; no clear D. The CDR3 is 13 residues long. V was pared by 4 bases and J by 1 base, with 6 bases between. Germline-derived CDR1 and CDR2 are KGHDR and SFDVKD. The CDR3 DNA reads TGTGCCACCAGTGAGGAGGGGAACACTGAAGCTTTCTTT. It encodes CATSEEGNTEAFF.

This clonotype was picked up one time. The chain combines TRBV9 with TRBJ2-3; D not certain. Trimming took 4 bases from V and 9 from J, leaving 9 bases between them. This CDR3 contains 11 residues. Germline CDR1 is SGDLS and CDR2 is YYNGEE. The CDR3 reads CASSPIRTQYF. As DNA, the CDR3 is TGTGCCAGCAGCCCAATCCGGACGCAGTATTTT. Filled out from reference TRBV9 and TRBJ2-3, the complete variable domain reads DSGVTQTPKHLITATGQRVTLRCSPRSGDLSVYWYQQSLDQGLQFLIQYYNGEERAKGNILERFSAQQFPDLHSELNLSSLELGDSALYFCASSPIRTQYFGPGTRLTVL.

V usage is TRBV5-6 and J usage is TRBJ1-1; no clear D. The V gene's germline CDR1 is SGHDT and CDR2 YYEEEE. The CDR3 is 14 amino acids. V lost 0 bases and J 0 bases, leaving 6 bases between the germline ends. CDR3: CASSLGIVNTEAFF. The CDR3 DNA reads TGTGCCAGCAGCTTGGGTATTGTGAACACTGAAGCTTTCTTT.

This clonotype was counted once. CDR3 nucleotide sequence: TGTGCCAGCAGTTCCGCAGGCTATGGCTACACCTTC. Its translation is CASSSAGYGYTF. The chain is built from TRBV6-5 and TRBJ1-2; no definite D call. V lost 4 bases and J lost 4, with 7 bases in between. Germline V CDR1 and CDR2: MNHEY, SVGAGI. The CDR3 has 12 residues.

The chain recombines TRBV7-3 with TRBJ2-1, with 14 bases identical to TRBD2. After removal of 3 bases from V and 4 bases from J, the junction contained 2 bases not matched to a gene. The CDR3 is 16 amino acids. Germline assignment: CDR1 SGHTA and CDR2 FQGTGA. The CDR3, as DNA: TGTGCCAGCAGCTTCGGACTAGCGGGAGGATACAATGAGCAGTTCTTC. Its protein product is CASSFGLAGGYNEQFF.

This clonotype was seen a handful of times. V usage is TRBV11-2 and J usage is TRBJ2-7; D unresolved. Germline V CDR1 and CDR2: SGHAT, FQNNGV. The V end lost 2 bases, the J end lost 0 bases, and 11 bases lay between the germline ends. This CDR3 contains 15 residues. CDR3 bases: TGTGCCAGCAGCTTATCGGTCGGTTACTCCTACGAGCAGTACTTC. This sequence encodes CASSLSVGYSYEQYF.

The chain couples TRBV28 to TRBJ2-3; TRBD2 matches 10 bases. V shed 10 bases and J 1 base; nucleotides not matched to a gene: 14. The CDR3 contains 17 residues. Germline V CDR1 and CDR2: MDHEN, SYDVKM. CDR3 protein: CATFSLGLADRTDTQYF. DNA of the CDR3: TGTGCCACCTTCTCGCTCGGACTAGCGGACCGCACAGATACGCAGTATTTT.

The V and J genes are TRBV7-9 and TRBJ1-1, with D uncertain. The CDR3 covers 15 residues. Germline CDR1 is SEHNR and CDR2 is FQNEAQ (reference sequence). The V end lost 2 bases, the J end lost 1 base, and 11 bases lay between the germline ends. The chain's CDR3 is CASSLNLIWNTEAFF. Here the CDR3 DNA reads TGTGCCAGCAGCTTAAACCTCATCTGGAACACTGAAGCTTTCTTT. The full variable domain, its missing parts supplied by reference TRBV7-9 and TRBJ1-1, is DTGVSQNPRHKITKRGQNVTFRCDPISEHNRLYWYRQTLGQGPEFLTYFQNEAQLEKSRLLSDRFSAERPKGSFSTLEIQRTEQGDSAMYLCASSLNLIWNTEAFFGQGTRLTVV.

The V gene is TRBV4-2, the J gene TRBJ2-7; D remains ambiguous. The CDR3 is 13 amino acids. Germline CDR1 and CDR2: LGHNA and YNFKEQ. V was shortened by 3 bases and J by 2 bases, with 8 bases between the two germline ends. The CDR3 region has the DNA TGTGCCAGCAGCCAGAACTGGGCCTACGAGCAGTACTTC. Encoded protein: CASSQNWAYEQYF.

The rearrangement uses TRBV15 and TRBJ2-7; D is perhaps TRBD2 (6 bases). This CDR3 contains 15 residues. Germline V gene lookup returns CDR1 LNHNV and CDR2 YYDKDF (reference sequence). Trimming stripped 0 bases from V and 4 bases from J, with 13 bases between. The CDR3 sequence: CATSRDGGVLYEQYF. The CDR3 nucleotides are TGTGCCACCAGCAGAGATGGAGGGGTCTTGTACGAGCAGTACTTC.

The chain uses TRBV19 and TRBJ2-1, with D perhaps matching TRBD1 (6 bases). Trimming took off 3 bases at V and 3 bases at J, with 15 bases between the two ends. This CDR3 is built from 16 residues. The germline V gene has CDR1 LNHDA and CDR2 SQIVND (reference sequence). The CDR3 sequence: CASSIGMGQFYNEQFF. CDR3 sequence (DNA): TGTGCCAGTAGTATTGGAATGGGACAATTCTACAATGAGCAGTTCTTC.

The V call is TRBV6-1, the J call TRBJ1-4; D gene uncertain. Trimming removed 9 bases at V and 0 bases at J, with 14 bases between. The germline V gene encodes CDR1 MNHNS and CDR2 SASEGT. The CDR3 loop spans 15 amino acids. The CDR3 protein is CASCPGPATNEKLFF. The CDR3 DNA reads TGTGCCAGTTGTCCTGGACCAGCAACTAATGAAAAACTGTTTTTT.

The chain couples TRBV7-9 to TRBJ2-1, with 9 bases identical to TRBD1. The V gene's germline CDR1 is SEHNR and CDR2 FQNEAQ (reference sequence). V lost 0 bases and J lost 9; bases outside the gene matches: 9. This CDR3 comprises 16 residues. The CDR3 DNA follows: TGTGCCAGCAGCTTAGCGCTAGGACAGGGGTTCGGTGAGCAGTTCTTC. Its protein is CASSLALGQGFGEQFF.

The chain combines TRBV28 with TRBJ2-3; TRBD2 aligns across 8 bases. From germline, CDR1 is MDHEN and CDR2 SYDVKM. The ends lost 6 bases at V and 2 bases at J; junction bases unmatched: 7. The CDR3 spans 15 residues. CDR3 protein: CASRLSGSFTDTQYF. Here the CDR3 DNA reads TGTGCCAGCAGGTTAAGCGGGAGCTTCACAGATACGCAGTATTTT.

The V and J genes are TRBV25-1 and TRBJ2-5; TRBD2 matches at 7 bases. The germline gives CDR1 MGHDK, CDR2 SYGVNS. The CDR3 length is 13 residues. V was pared by 8 bases and J by 5 bases, with 8 bases of the junction left unmatched. This chain's CDR3 is CASDAGAGETQYF. The CDR3 DNA reads TGTGCCAGCGACGCGGGAGCCGGCGAGACCCAGTACTTC.

The chain employs TRBV27 and TRBJ1-1, with 8 bases matching TRBD1. The CDR3 runs to 12 residues. CDR1 MNHEY and CDR2 SMNVEV come from the germline V gene (reference sequence). The trim removed 4 bases at V and 7 bases at J, leaving 2 bases unmatched. Written as DNA, the CDR3 is TGTGCCAGCAGTTCTGACAGGGGTGAAGCTTTCTTT. It is translated as CASSSDRGEAFF.

The chain couples TRBV7-2 to TRBJ1-1, with TRBD1 matching 7 bases. With V trimmed by 1 base and J by 7 bases, 12 bases remained unmatched. The CDR3 loop spans 16 amino acids. Germline V gene lookup returns CDR1 SGHTA and CDR2 FQGNSA. The CDR3 nucleotides are TGTGCCAGCAGCTTAGGGGACAGTTCCATCTCGCTTGAAGCTTTCTTT. The encoded protein is CASSLGDSSISLEAFF.

This chain uses TRBV2 with TRBJ2-7, with 12 bases fitting TRBD2. Germline V gene data show CDR1 as SNHLY and CDR2 as FYNNEI. This CDR3 region has 15 residues. Trimming removed 7 bases from V and 6 bases from J; junction bases left unmatched: 10. CDR3 loop: CASIHWTSGIREQYF. The CDR3 DNA sequence: TGTGCCAGCATCCACTGGACTAGCGGGATCCGCGAGCAGTACTTC.

This rearrangement joins TRBV7-9 to TRBJ1-1; D uncertain. CDR3 length: 16 amino acids. Germline V gene lookup returns CDR1 SEHNR and CDR2 FQNEAQ (reference sequence). Trimming left V 3 bases short and J 0 bases short, with 14 bases between. As DNA, the CDR3 is TGTGCCAGCAGCTTTTACGGAATTAACATGAACACTGAAGCTTTCTTT. It is translated as CASSFYGINMNTEAFF.